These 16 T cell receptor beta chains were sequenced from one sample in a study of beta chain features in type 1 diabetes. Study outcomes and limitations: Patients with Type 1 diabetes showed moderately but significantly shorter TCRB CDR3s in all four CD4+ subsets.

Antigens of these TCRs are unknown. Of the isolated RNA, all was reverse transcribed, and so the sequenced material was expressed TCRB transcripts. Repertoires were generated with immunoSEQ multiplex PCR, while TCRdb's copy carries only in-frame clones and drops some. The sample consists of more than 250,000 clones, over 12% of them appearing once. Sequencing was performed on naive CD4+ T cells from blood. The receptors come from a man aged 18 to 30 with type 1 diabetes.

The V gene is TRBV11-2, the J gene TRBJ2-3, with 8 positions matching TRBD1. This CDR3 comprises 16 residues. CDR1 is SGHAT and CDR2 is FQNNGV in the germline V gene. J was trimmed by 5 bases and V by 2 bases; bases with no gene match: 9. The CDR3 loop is CASSLLGRGRIDTQYF. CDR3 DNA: TGTGCCAGCAGCTTATTGGGCAGGGGGCGGATAGATACGCAGTATTTT.

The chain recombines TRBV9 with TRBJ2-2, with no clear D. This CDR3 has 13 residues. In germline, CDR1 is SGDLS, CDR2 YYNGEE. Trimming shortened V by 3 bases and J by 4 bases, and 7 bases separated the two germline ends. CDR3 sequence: CASSALSTGELFF. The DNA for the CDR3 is TGTGCCAGCAGCGCACTCTCCACCGGGGAGCTGTTTTTT.

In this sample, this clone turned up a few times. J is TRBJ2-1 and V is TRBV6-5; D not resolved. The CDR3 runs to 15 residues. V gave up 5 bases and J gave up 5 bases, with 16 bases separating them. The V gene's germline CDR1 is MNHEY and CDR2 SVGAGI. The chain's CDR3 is CASSGHTPHDNEQFF. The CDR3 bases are TGTGCCAGCAGTGGGCACACCCCGCATGACAATGAGCAGTTCTTC.

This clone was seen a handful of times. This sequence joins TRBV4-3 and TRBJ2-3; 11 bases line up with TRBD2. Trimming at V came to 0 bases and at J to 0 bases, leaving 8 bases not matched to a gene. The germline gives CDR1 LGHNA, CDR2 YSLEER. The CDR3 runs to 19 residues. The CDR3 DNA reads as TGCGCCAGCAGCCAAGATCTCCCGCTAGCGGGGGGCAGCACAGATACGCAGTATTTT. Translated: CASSQDLPLAGGSTDTQYF.

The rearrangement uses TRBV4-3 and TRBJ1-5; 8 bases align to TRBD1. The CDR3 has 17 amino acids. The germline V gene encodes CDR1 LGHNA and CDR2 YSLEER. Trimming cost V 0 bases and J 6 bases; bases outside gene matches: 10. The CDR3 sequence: CASSQDLIRGHRQPQHF. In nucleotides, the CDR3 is TGCGCCAGCAGCCAAGATCTTATCAGGGGGCATCGTCAGCCCCAGCATTTT.

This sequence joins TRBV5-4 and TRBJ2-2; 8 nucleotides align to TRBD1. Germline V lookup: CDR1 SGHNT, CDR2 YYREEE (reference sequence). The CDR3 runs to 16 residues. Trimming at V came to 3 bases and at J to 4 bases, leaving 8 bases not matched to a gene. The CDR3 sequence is CASSSAGDRITGELFF. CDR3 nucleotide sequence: TGTGCCAGCAGCTCCGCCGGGGACAGGATCACCGGGGAGCTGTTTTTT.

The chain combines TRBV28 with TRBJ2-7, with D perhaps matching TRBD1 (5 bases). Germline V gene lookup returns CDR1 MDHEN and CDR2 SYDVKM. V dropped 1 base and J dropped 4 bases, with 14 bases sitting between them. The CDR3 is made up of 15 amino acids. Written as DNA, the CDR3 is TGTGCCAGCAGTTTATCCCAGGGTTTGCGGTACGAGCAGTACTTC. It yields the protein CASSLSQGLRYEQYF.

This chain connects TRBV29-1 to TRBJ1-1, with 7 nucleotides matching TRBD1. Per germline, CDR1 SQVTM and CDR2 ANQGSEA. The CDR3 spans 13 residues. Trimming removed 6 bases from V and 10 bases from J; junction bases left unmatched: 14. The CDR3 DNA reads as TGCAGCGTCCTAGGACAGGTGCAACTAGGAGCTTTCTTT. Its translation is CSVLGQVQLGAFF.

The DNA of the CDR3 is TGTGCCAGTAGTATCGATTACGCGGGAGGGAGCAATGAGCAGTTCTTC. Its translation is CASSIDYAGGSNEQFF. The chain couples TRBV19 to TRBJ2-1; TRBD2 matches 9 bases. J lost 6 bases, V lost 3 bases, and 9 bases had no gene match. The CDR3 has 16 amino acids. Germline V gene sequence: CDR1 LNHDA, CDR2 SQIVND (reference sequence).

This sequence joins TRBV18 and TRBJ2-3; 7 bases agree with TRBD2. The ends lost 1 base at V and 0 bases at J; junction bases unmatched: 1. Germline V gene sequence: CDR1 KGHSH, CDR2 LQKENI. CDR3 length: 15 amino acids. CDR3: CASSPLSGSTDTQYF. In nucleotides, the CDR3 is TGTGCCAGCTCACCACTTAGCGGGAGCACAGATACGCAGTATTTT.

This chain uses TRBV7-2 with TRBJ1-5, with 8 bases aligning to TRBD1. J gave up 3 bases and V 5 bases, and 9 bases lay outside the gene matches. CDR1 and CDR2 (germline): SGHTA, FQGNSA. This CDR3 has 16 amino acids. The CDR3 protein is CASSPSRGPSNQPQHF. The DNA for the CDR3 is TGTGCCAGCAGCCCAAGCAGGGGGCCTTCCAATCAGCCCCAGCATTTT.

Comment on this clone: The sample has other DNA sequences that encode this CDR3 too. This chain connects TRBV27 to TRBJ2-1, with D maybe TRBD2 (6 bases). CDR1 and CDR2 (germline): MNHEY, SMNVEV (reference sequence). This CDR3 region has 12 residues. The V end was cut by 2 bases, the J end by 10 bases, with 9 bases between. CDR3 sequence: CASSLMGGEQFF. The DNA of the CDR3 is TGTGCCAGCAGTTTAATGGGAGGCGAGCAGTTCTTC.

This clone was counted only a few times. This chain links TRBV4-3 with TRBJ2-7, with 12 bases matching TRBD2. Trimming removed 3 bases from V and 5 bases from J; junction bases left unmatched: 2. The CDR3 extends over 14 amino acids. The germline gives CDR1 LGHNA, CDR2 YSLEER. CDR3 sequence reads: CASSQTSGGDEQYF. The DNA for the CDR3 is TGCGCCAGCAGCCAGACTAGCGGGGGCGACGAGCAGTACTTC.

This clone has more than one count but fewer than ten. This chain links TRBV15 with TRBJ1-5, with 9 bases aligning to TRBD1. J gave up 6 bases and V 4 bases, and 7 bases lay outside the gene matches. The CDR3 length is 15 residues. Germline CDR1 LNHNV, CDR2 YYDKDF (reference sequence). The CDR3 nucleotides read TGTGCCACCAGCACCGGGACAGGGAGGGGTCAGCCCCAGCATTTT. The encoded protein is CATSTGTGRGQPQHF.

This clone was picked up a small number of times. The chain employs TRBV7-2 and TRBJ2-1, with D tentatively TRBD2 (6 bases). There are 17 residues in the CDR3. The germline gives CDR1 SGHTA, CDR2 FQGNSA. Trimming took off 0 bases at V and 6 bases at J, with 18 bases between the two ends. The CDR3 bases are TGTGCCAGCAGCTTAGCGCGGAGTCTAGCGATCGGCAATGAGCAGTTCTTC. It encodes CASSLARSLAIGNEQFF.

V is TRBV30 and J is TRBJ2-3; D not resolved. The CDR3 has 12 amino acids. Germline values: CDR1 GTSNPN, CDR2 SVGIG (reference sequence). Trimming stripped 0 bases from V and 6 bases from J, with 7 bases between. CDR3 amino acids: CAWSVIEDTQYF. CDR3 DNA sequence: TGTGCCTGGAGTGTAATTGAGGATACGCAGTATTTT.